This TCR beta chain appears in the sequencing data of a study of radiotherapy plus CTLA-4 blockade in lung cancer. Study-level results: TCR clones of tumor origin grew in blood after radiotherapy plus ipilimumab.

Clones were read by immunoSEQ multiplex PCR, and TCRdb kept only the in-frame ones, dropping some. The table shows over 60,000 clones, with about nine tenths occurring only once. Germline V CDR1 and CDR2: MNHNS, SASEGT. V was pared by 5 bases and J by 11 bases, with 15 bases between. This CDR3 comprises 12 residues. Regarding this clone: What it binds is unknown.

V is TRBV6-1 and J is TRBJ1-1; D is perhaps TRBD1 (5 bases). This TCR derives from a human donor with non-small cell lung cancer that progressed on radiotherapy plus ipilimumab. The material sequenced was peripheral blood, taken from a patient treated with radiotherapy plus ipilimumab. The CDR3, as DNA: TGTGCCAGCAGTAGGGGCCAGAGCGTGGCTTTCTTT. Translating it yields CASSRGQSVAFF.